The rows below give T cell receptor beta chains drawn from one sample of a study of cytomegalovirus exposure and HLA in healthy donors. The assay was immunoSEQ multiplex PCR, and TCRdb's table has in-frame clones only and misses some. The data show tens of thousands of clones, 80% seen once. The specimen sequenced was PBMCs. These receptors were obtained from a male donor in good health and CMV-seronegative. CDR3s include the opening cysteine and the closing phenylalanine or tryptophan. The order of the fields is CDR3 DNA, CDR3 protein, J gene, V gene, D gene, clone size. The D gene is left open where the match is weak. Size values are once, few and many counts, or a class for expanded clones, and some rows have none.

CDR3 DNA: TGTGCCAGCAGCTCACCCCGATTTCCCGGGGGGGCCGAGACCCAGTACTTC
CDR3 protein: CASSSPRFPGGAETQYF
J gene: TRBJ2-5
V gene: TRBV9
D gene: TRBD2
clone size: .

CDR3 DNA: TGTGCCAGTAGTATTCCCGGTGGAGGCAGGGGCAAGGATGGCTACACCTTC
CDR3 protein: CASSIPGGGRGKDGYTF
J gene: TRBJ1-2
V gene: TRBV19
D gene: .
clone size: .

CDR3 DNA: TGTGCCAGCAGGACAGACGGCAACTATGGCTACACCTTC
CDR3 protein: CASRTDGNYGYTF
J gene: TRBJ1-2
V gene: TRBV6-5
D gene: .
clone size: .

CDR3 DNA: TGTGCCAGCAGCCAAGATGCAGGACAGCTATACGAGCAGTACTTC
CDR3 protein: CASSQDAGQLYEQYF
J gene: TRBJ2-7
V gene: TRBV14
D gene: .
clone size: .

CDR3 DNA: TGTGCCAGTAGAAGCCGGGACAGGGTAAAGAACACTGAAGCTTTCTTT
CDR3 protein: CASRSRDRVKNTEAFF
J gene: TRBJ1-1
V gene: TRBV19
D gene: TRBD1
clone size: .

CDR3 DNA: TGTGCCAGCAGTTGGGGGGGACTAGCGGGCCAAGAGACCCAGTACTTC
CDR3 protein: CASSWGGLAGQETQYF
J gene: TRBJ2-5
V gene: TRBV5-6
D gene: TRBD2
clone size: .

CDR3 DNA: TGTGCCAGCAGCGGACAGGGGGACACTGAAGCTTTCTTT
CDR3 protein: CASSGQGDTEAFF
J gene: TRBJ1-1
V gene: TRBV6-6
D gene: TRBD1
clone size: few

CDR3 DNA: TGTGCCAGCAGCTCTCACACGACTAGCGGGGTGACCCGGTACTTC
CDR3 protein: CASSSHTTSGVTRYF
J gene: TRBJ2-5
V gene: TRBV11-1
D gene: TRBD2
clone size: .

CDR3 DNA: TGTGCCAGCAGCTTGGATGCAGGGGGACGGCTGGATGGCTACACCTTC
CDR3 protein: CASSLDAGGRLDGYTF
J gene: TRBJ1-2
V gene: TRBV5-6
D gene: TRBD1
clone size: .

CDR3 DNA: TGTGCCAGCAGCCGGAGGCTAGCGGGGGTGGAGGCCCAGTACTTC
CDR3 protein: CASSRRLAGVEAQYF
J gene: TRBJ2-5
V gene: TRBV28
D gene: TRBD2
clone size: .

CDR3 DNA: TGTGCCAGCAGCTTAGCGGGGGGAAACACTGAAGCTTTCTTT
CDR3 protein: CASSLAGGNTEAFF
J gene: TRBJ1-1
V gene: TRBV7-8
D gene: .
clone size: .

CDR3 DNA: TGTGCCAGCAGGCTAGCGGGGGGGAACACCGGGGAGCTGTTTTTT
CDR3 protein: CASRLAGGNTGELFF
J gene: TRBJ2-2
V gene: TRBV6-6
D gene: TRBD2
clone size: .

CDR3 DNA: TGTGCCGGCAGTTTCGAAAGAACAAGTCAGCCCCAGCATTTT
CDR3 protein: CAGSFERTSQPQHF
J gene: TRBJ1-5
V gene: TRBV28
D gene: .
clone size: .

CDR3 DNA: TGTGCCAGCAGCTATACTAGCACAGATACGCAGTATTTT
CDR3 protein: CASSYTSTDTQYF
J gene: TRBJ2-3
V gene: TRBV7-6
D gene: .
clone size: .

CDR3 DNA: TGTGCCTGGAGTGCCGTGGACAGGAATTCACCCCTCCACTTT
CDR3 protein: CAWSAVDRNSPLHF
J gene: TRBJ1-6
V gene: TRBV30
D gene: TRBD1
clone size: .

CDR3 DNA: TGTGCCTGGAGCCCCATGGGACAGCCGAACACCGGGGAGCTGTTTTTT
CDR3 protein: CAWSPMGQPNTGELFF
J gene: TRBJ2-2
V gene: TRBV30
D gene: TRBD1
clone size: .

CDR3 DNA: TGTGCCAGCAGCTTAGGTGCGGGGAGCTCCTACGAGCAGTACTTC
CDR3 protein: CASSLGAGSSYEQYF
J gene: TRBJ2-7
V gene: TRBV7-7
D gene: .
clone size: .

CDR3 DNA: TGTGCCATCAGTGCAAGACAGGGGGCAGGGACTGAAGCTTTCTTT
CDR3 protein: CAISARQGAGTEAFF
J gene: TRBJ1-1
V gene: TRBV10-3
D gene: TRBD1
clone size: .

CDR3 DNA: TGCGCCAGCAGCCAAGATAGAGGGACATACACTGAAGCTTTCTTT
CDR3 protein: CASSQDRGTYTEAFF
J gene: TRBJ1-1
V gene: TRBV4-3
D gene: .
clone size: .

CDR3 DNA: TGTGCCAGCTCCCTAGTTGGGGCGAACACTGAAGCTTTCTTT
CDR3 protein: CASSLVGANTEAFF
J gene: TRBJ1-1
V gene: TRBV18
D gene: .
clone size: .

CDR3 DNA: TGTGCCACCAGCAGAGGCGGGGATACAGATACGCAGTATTTT
CDR3 protein: CATSRGGDTDTQYF
J gene: TRBJ2-3
V gene: TRBV15
D gene: .
clone size: .

CDR3 DNA: TGTGCCAGCAGTTTGGGCAGGGTCGCTAACGAGCAGTACTTC
CDR3 protein: CASSLGRVANEQYF
J gene: TRBJ2-7
V gene: TRBV27
D gene: .
clone size: .

CDR3 DNA: TGTGCCAGCAGCTCAATAACAGGGGAGGCCGGGGAGCTGTTTTTT
CDR3 protein: CASSSITGEAGELFF
J gene: TRBJ2-2
V gene: TRBV5-4
D gene: .
clone size: .

CDR3 DNA: TGTGCCTGGAGTAGCTGGGCCTATGGCTACACCTTC
CDR3 protein: CAWSSWAYGYTF
J gene: TRBJ1-2
V gene: TRBV30
D gene: .
clone size: .

CDR3 DNA: TGTGCCAGCAGTGATTGGACAGCCTTTAACTATGGCTACACCTTC
CDR3 protein: CASSDWTAFNYGYTF
J gene: TRBJ1-2
V gene: TRBV6-1
D gene: .
clone size: .

CDR3 DNA: TGTGCCAGCAGGTACAGAGGAGGTACTGAAGCTTTCTTT
CDR3 protein: CASRYRGGTEAFF
J gene: TRBJ1-1
V gene: TRBV25-1
D gene: .
clone size: .

CDR3 DNA: TGTGCCAGCAGCGTAGCTTCCTCTGGGGCCAACGTCCTGACTTTC
CDR3 protein: CASSVASSGANVLTF
J gene: TRBJ2-6
V gene: TRBV9
D gene: .
clone size: .

CDR3 DNA: TGTGCCAGCAGCAGACGACAGGGGGCGATGGCTGAAGCTTTCTTT
CDR3 protein: CASSRRQGAMAEAFF
J gene: TRBJ1-1
V gene: TRBV21-1
D gene: .
clone size: once

CDR3 DNA: TGTGCCAGTAGCGCAGGACAGGGCCAATCTGGGGCCAACGTCCTGACTTTC
CDR3 protein: CASSAGQGQSGANVLTF
J gene: TRBJ2-6
V gene: TRBV19
D gene: TRBD1
clone size: once

CDR3 DNA: TGTGCCAGCTCACTTGGACAGAACTATGGCTACACCTTC
CDR3 protein: CASSLGQNYGYTF
J gene: TRBJ1-2
V gene: TRBV18
D gene: .
clone size: .

CDR3 DNA: TGTGCCAGCAGCTTAGGTCGGGAGACCCAGTACTTC
CDR3 protein: CASSLGRETQYF
J gene: TRBJ2-5
V gene: TRBV7-2
D gene: .
clone size: .

CDR3 DNA: TGCAGCGTTGAAGAAAGGACAGGGACCTATGGCTACACCTTC
CDR3 protein: CSVEERTGTYGYTF
J gene: TRBJ1-2
V gene: TRBV29-1
D gene: TRBD1
clone size: .

CDR3 DNA: TGCGCCAGCAGCCAAGATATGGAGGAGGGTACCGGGGAGCTGTTTTTT
CDR3 protein: CASSQDMEEGTGELFF
J gene: TRBJ2-2
V gene: TRBV4-3
D gene: .
clone size: .

CDR3 DNA: TGTGCCAGTAGTATAGGTACAGGGGGCACGCAGTATTTT
CDR3 protein: CASSIGTGGTQYF
J gene: TRBJ2-3
V gene: TRBV19
D gene: TRBD1
clone size: .

CDR3 DNA: TGCGCCAGCAGCCAAGATCCAGCGGGGGGCTCAGATGGCTACACCTTC
CDR3 protein: CASSQDPAGGSDGYTF
J gene: TRBJ1-2
V gene: TRBV5-1
D gene: .
clone size: .

CDR3 DNA: TGTGCCAGCAGCTTACGAGATGGCTACACCTTC
CDR3 protein: CASSLRDGYTF
J gene: TRBJ1-2
V gene: TRBV7-9
D gene: .
clone size: .

CDR3 DNA: TGTGCCAGCAGCCCCTCTAGTATGAACACTGAAGCTTTCTTT
CDR3 protein: CASSPSSMNTEAFF
J gene: TRBJ1-1
V gene: TRBV25-1
D gene: .
clone size: .

CDR3 DNA: TGTGCCAGCTCACCACTCCGGGGTAATTACAATGAGCAGTTCTTC
CDR3 protein: CASSPLRGNYNEQFF
J gene: TRBJ2-1
V gene: TRBV18
D gene: .
clone size: .

CDR3 DNA: TGTGCCAGCAGCGCCCTGAGGAGCGGGGGGGCGGGGGAGCAGTACTTC
CDR3 protein: CASSALRSGGAGEQYF
J gene: TRBJ2-7
V gene: TRBV7-6
D gene: TRBD2
clone size: .

CDR3 DNA: TGTGCCAGCAGCCAAGAGAGACAGACGGAAGAGCAGTACTTC
CDR3 protein: CASSQERQTEEQYF
J gene: TRBJ2-7
V gene: TRBV4-2
D gene: .
clone size: .

CDR3 DNA: TGTGCCAGCAGCTTAGATCTGCAGACTTCATATGGCTACACCTTC
CDR3 protein: CASSLDLQTSYGYTF
J gene: TRBJ1-2
V gene: TRBV11-2
D gene: .
clone size: .